The present T cell receptor beta chain was sequenced within a study of blood T cell repertoires in COVID-19. The cohort comprised adults aged 18 to 89 years residing in under 30 US areas. Allocation to cohorts depended on clinical history reported by the participants. CDR1 is MNHEY, CDR2 SVGEGT, per germline. Between the trimmed V and J ends, which lost 6 bases and 4 bases, there was a span of 9 bases. CDR3 length: 12 amino acids. In the original workflow: Estimated nucleated cell counts came from reference gene primer amplification. The method was immunoSEQ multiplex PCR; TCRdb's version includes in-frame clones alone and lacks a portion of them. V, J and clone size are those of that table, while D and trimming were read from the DNA. The repertoire includes around 300,000 clones, around 89% of them detected once, and 2.5% to 3.5% sits in the top ten.

The receptor was isolated from a woman in her forties or fifties who had recovered from COVID-19. Sequencing was performed on PBMCs or T cells enriched from blood (not recorded which). The V gene is TRBV6-2 or TRBV6-3, the J gene TRBJ1-1; D is ambiguous. In nucleotides, the CDR3 is TGTGCCAGCAGCAATCAGGTCACTGAAGCTTTCTTT. Translating gives CASSNQVTEAFF.